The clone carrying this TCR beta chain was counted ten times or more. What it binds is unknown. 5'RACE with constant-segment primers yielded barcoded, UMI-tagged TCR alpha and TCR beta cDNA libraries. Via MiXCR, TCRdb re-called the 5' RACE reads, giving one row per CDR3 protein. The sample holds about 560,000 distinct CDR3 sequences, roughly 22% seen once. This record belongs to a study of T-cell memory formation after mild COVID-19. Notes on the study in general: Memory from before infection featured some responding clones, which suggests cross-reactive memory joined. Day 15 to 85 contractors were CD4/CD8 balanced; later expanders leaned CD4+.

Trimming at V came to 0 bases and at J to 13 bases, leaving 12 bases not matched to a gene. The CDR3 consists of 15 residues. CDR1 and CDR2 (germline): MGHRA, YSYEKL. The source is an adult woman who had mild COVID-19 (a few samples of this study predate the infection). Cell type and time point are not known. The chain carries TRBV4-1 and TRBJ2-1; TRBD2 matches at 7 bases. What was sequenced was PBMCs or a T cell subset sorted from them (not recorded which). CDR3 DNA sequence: TGCGCCAGCAGCCAAGAAAACCGGGGAGGGGCGTCTCAGTTCTTC. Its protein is CASSQENRGGASQFF.